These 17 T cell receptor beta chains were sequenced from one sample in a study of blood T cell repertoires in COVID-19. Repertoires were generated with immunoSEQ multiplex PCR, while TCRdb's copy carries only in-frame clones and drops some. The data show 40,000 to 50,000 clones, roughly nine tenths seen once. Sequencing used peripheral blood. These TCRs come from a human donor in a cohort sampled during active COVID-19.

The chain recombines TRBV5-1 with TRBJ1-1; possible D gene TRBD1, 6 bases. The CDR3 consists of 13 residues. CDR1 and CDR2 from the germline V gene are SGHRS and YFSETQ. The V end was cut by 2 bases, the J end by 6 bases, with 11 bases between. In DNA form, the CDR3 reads TGCGCCAGCAGCTTAGGACAGCTCGCTGAAGCTTTCTTT. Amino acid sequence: CASSLGQLAEAFF.

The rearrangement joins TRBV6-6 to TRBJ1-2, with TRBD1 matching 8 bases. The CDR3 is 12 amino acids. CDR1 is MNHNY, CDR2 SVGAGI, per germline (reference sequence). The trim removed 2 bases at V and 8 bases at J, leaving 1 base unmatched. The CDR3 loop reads CASSYPGGGYTF. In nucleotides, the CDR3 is TGTGCCAGCAGTTACCCAGGGGGCGGCTACACCTTC.

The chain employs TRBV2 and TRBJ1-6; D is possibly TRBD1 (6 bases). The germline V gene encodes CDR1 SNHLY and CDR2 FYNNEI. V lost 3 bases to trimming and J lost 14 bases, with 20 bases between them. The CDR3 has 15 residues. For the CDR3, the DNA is TGTGCCAGCAGTGAGGCGGGGGCGCAAGGCGTGGCCCTCCACTTT. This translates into CASSEAGAQGVALHF.

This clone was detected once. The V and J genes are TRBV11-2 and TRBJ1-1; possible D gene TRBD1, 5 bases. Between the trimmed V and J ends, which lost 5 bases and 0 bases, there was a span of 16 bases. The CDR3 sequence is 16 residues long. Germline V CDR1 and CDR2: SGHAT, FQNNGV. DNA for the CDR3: TGTGCCAGCAGCCAAGGCAGGGTAGCCATGAACACTGAAGCTTTCTTT. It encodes CASSQGRVAMNTEAFF.

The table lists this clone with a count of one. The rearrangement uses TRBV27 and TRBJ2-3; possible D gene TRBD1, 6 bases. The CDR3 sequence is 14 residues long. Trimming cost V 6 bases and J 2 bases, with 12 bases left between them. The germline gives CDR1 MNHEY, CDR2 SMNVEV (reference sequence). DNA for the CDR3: TGTGCCAGCAGGAACACAGGGCCCACAGATACGCAGTATTTT. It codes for CASRNTGPTDTQYF.

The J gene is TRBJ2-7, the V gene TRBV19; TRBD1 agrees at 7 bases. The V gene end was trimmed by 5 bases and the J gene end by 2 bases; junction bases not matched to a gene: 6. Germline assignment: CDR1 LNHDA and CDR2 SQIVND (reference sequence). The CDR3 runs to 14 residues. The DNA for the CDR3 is TGTGCCAGTAGTCCTACAGGGGTTCCCTACGAGCAGTACTTC. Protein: CASSPTGVPYEQYF.

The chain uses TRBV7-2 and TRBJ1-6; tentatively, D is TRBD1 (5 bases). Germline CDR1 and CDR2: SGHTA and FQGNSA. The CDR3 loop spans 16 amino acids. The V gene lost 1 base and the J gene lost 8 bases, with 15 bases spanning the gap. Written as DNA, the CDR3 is TGTGCCAGCAGCTTAGGGTCTCCCGCAGGGTATTCACCCCTCCACTTT. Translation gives CASSLGSPAGYSPLHF. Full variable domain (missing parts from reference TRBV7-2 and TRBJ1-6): GAGVSQSPSNKVTEKGKDVELRCDPISGHTALYWYRQSLGQGLEFLIYFQGNSAPDKSGLPSDRFSAERTGGSVSTLTIQRTQQEDSAVYLCASSLGSPAGYSPLHFGNGTRLTVT.

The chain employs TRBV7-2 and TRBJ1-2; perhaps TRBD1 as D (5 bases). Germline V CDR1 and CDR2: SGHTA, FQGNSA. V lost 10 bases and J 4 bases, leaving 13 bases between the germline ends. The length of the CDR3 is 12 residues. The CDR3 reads CATRRDLYGYTF. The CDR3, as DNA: TGTGCCACAAGGCGGGACCTCTATGGCTACACCTTC.

Here the CDR3 DNA reads TGTGCCAGCAGTGAAGCGGACAGGGGCCTCTTGGGGGGAAACACCATATATTTT. Amino acid sequence: CASSEADRGLLGGNTIYF. This chain connects TRBV6-1 to TRBJ1-3; 9 nucleotides match TRBD1. CDR3 length: 18 residues. Trimming removed 0 bases from V and 4 bases from J; junction bases left unmatched: 10. Germline CDR1 is MNHNS and CDR2 is SASEGT.

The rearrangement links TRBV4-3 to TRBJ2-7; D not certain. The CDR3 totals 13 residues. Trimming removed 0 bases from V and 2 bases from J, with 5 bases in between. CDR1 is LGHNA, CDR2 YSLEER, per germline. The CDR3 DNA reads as TGCGCCAGCAGCCAAGAACAGACCTACGAGCAGTACTTC. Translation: CASSQEQTYEQYF.

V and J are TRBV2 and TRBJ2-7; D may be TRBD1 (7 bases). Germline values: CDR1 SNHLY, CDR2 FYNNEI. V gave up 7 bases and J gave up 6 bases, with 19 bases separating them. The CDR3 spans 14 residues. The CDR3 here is CASNGDRQGGEQYF. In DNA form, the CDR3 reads TGTGCCAGCAATGGGGATAGACAGGGAGGCGAGCAGTACTTC.

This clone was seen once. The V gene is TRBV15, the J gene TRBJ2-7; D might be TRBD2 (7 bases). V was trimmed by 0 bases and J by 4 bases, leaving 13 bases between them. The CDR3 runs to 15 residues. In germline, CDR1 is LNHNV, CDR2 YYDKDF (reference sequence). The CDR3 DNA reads TGTGCCACCAGCAGAGAGGGAGGGGGGTCGTACGAGCAGTACTTC. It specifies CATSREGGGSYEQYF.

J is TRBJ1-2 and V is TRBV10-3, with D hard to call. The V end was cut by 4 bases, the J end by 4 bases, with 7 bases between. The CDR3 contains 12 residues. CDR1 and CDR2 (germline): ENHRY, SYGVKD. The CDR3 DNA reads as TGTGCCATCAGTGGGAGCGTCTATGGCTACACCTTC. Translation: CAISGSVYGYTF.

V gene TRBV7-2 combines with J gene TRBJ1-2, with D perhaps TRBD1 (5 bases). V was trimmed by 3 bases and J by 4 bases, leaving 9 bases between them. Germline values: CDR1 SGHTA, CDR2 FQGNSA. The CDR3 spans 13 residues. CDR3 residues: CASSFPGLYGYTF. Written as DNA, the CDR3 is TGTGCCAGCAGCTTCCCAGGGCTCTATGGCTACACCTTC.

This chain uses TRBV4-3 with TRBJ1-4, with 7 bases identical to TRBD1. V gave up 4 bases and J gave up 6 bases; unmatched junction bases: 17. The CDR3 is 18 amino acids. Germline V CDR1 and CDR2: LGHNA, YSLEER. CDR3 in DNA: TGCGCCAGCAGCCTTTACCCTTCAGGGGGAACTACACATGAAAAACTGTTTTTT. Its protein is CASSLYPSGGTTHEKLFF.

CDR3 nucleotides: TGTGCCAGCAGCCAAGATCACGGCAGGGAGGATCAGCCCCAGCATTTT. This encodes CASSQDHGREDQPQHF. The V gene is TRBV3-1 (or the pseudogene TRBV3-2), the J gene TRBJ1-5; tentatively, D is TRBD1 (5 bases). The V gene lost 0 bases and the J gene lost 5 bases, with 14 bases spanning the gap. CDR3 length: 16 amino acids. Germline V gene lookup returns CDR1 LGHDT and CDR2 YNNKEL (reference sequence).

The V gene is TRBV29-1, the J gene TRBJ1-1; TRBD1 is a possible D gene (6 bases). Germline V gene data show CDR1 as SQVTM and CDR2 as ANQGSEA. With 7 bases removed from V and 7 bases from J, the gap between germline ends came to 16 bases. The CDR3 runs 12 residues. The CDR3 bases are TGCAGCGCTAGTTGGGGGCACGGTGAAGCTTTCTTT. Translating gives CSASWGHGEAFF.